The 8 T cell receptor beta chains presented below share a single source sample, sequenced in a study of cytomegalovirus exposure and HLA in healthy donors (dated by TCRdb to about 2017). The library was built by means of the immunoSEQ multiplex PCR assay. The multiplex PCR relied on a mix of 60 forward primers for TCR Vbeta segments and 13 reverse primers for TCR Jbeta segments. Drawn from immuneACCESS, this table holds only the in-frame rearrangements with V and J called that TCRdb kept. Clones are partly lost; checked studies trace under half to an unresolved V gene and leave the rest unexplained. The sample contains hundreds of thousands of clones, more than 75% of them found a single time. Clones ranked in the top ten supply around 4% of the sample. Sequences were obtained from PBMCs. Receptors were obtained from a male donor in good health and CMV-seronegative.

The V gene is TRBV7-8, the J gene TRBJ2-7, with TRBD1 matching 8 bases. The germline V gene encodes CDR1 SGHVS and CDR2 FQNEAQ. V lost 11 bases to trimming and J lost 4 bases; unmatched junction nucleotides: 13. This CDR3 is 14 amino acids long. The CDR3 reads CAVSTKGQGYEQYF. The CDR3 nucleotides read TGTGCCGTATCAACTAAAGGACAGGGTTACGAGCAGTACTTC.

This clone was counted a few times. The chain has TRBV4-1 and TRBJ1-5, with D maybe TRBD1 (5 bases). CDR1 MGHRA and CDR2 YSYEKL come from the germline V gene. The CDR3 length is 15 residues. V was trimmed by 3 bases and J by 4 bases, leaving 13 bases between them. The CDR3 DNA reads as TGCGCCAGCAGCCAGCAGGGTCTAGGAAATCAGCCCCAGCATTTT. This gives the protein CASSQQGLGNQPQHF.

This clone was found a few times. This rearrangement joins TRBV10-3 to TRBJ2-7; D may be TRBD1 (6 bases). V lost 7 bases and J 3 bases, leaving 19 bases between the germline ends. Germline V gene data show CDR1 as ENHRY and CDR2 as SYGVKD. This CDR3 contains 15 residues. CDR3 amino acids: CAITTTLTGIYEQYF. Here the CDR3 DNA reads TGTGCCATCACCACTACTTTGACAGGAATCTACGAGCAGTACTTC.

This chain uses TRBV28 with TRBJ2-7; TRBD2 aligns across 13 bases. Trimming at V came to 5 bases and at J to 5 bases, leaving 12 bases not matched to a gene. Germline V CDR1 and CDR2: MDHEN, SYDVKM. There are 17 residues in the CDR3. The CDR3 bases are TGTGCCAGCAGTCCACCGGGACTAGCGGGGAGAGAGGACGAGCAGTACTTC. It specifies CASSPPGLAGREDEQYF. The variable domain in full, with the rest retrieved from reference TRBV28 and TRBJ2-7, is DVKVTQSSRYLVKRTGEKVFLECVQDMDHENMFWYRQDPGLGLRLIYFSYDVKMKEKGDIPEGYSVSREKKERFSLILESASTNQTSMYLCASSPPGLAGREDEQYFGPGTRLTVT.

This chain joins TRBV5-5 and TRBJ1-1; 9 bases are shared with TRBD1. CDR1 and CDR2 (germline): SGHKS, YYEKEE (reference sequence). After removal of 2 bases from V and 7 bases from J, the junction contained 12 bases not matched to a gene. The CDR3 spans 16 residues. The CDR3: CASSLIPGQGTIEAFF. In nucleotides, the CDR3 is TGTGCCAGCAGCTTAATACCGGGACAGGGAACGATTGAAGCTTTCTTT.

J is TRBJ2-5 and V is TRBV27; D is perhaps TRBD2 (7 bases). The germline V gene has CDR1 MNHEY and CDR2 SMNVEV (reference sequence). This CDR3 spans 14 amino acids. V was cut by 7 bases and J by 9 bases, with 21 bases left in between. CDR3 sequence (DNA): TGTGCCAGCACTCATGGGCAAGGGGAGGGGGCCCAGTACTTC. It is translated as CASTHGQGEGAQYF.

V usage is TRBV29-1 and J usage is TRBJ1-1; D gene ambiguous. The CDR3 is 11 amino acids. CDR1 and CDR2 (germline): SQVTM, ANQGSEA. V was clipped by 4 bases and J by 3 bases, with 6 bases between them. The CDR3 here is CSVVYHTEAFF. CDR3 coding DNA: TGCAGCGTTGTATATCACACTGAAGCTTTCTTT.

The J gene is TRBJ1-1, the V gene TRBV5-6, with D maybe TRBD1 (5 bases). This CDR3 region has 14 residues. Germline CDR1 reads SGHDT; CDR2 reads YYEEEE. Trimming left V 0 bases short and J 5 bases short, with 11 bases between. The CDR3: CASSLDGGRTEAFF. The DNA for the CDR3 is TGTGCCAGCAGCTTGGACGGGGGAAGGACTGAAGCTTTCTTT.